Listed here are 31 T cell receptor beta chains from one sample, sequenced in a study of T-cell reconstitution after alpha-beta-depleted transplantation in children. Unique molecular identifiers featured in how the TCRbeta library was prepared. TCRdb called the PCR reads again in MiXCR, with one record for every CDR3 protein. This table has about 540,000 distinct CDR3 sequences, about a sixth appearing once. This material consisted of PBMCs from the stem cell graft donor, taken from the stem cell graft. These receptor sequences come from a human donor who donated a stem cell graft to a child with acute lymphoblastic leukemia.

V and J are TRBV12-5 and TRBJ2-2, with D unclear. In germline, CDR1 is LGHNT, CDR2 FRNRAP. The CDR3 consists of 12 residues. The V end lost 7 bases, the J end lost 4 bases, and 7 bases lay between the germline ends. This chain's CDR3 is CASVDFTGELFF. DNA for the CDR3: TGTGCTAGTGTGGATTTCACCGGGGAGCTGTTTTTT.

In regard to this clonotype: At one end, the junction sequence differs from germline, possibly due to a read error. The J gene is TRBJ2-6, the V gene TRBV29-1; unclear D gene. Germline V lookup: CDR1 SQVTM, CDR2 ANQGSEA. CDR3 size: 13 residues. The DNA of the CDR3 is TGCAGCGATGAAGCGAACGGGGCCAACGTCCTGACTTTC. Translation: CSDEANGANVLTF.

This clonotype has more than one count but fewer than ten. This chain connects TRBV6-5 to TRBJ2-7; D ambiguous. The germline gives CDR1 MNHEY, CDR2 SVGAGI. Trimming left V 2 bases short and J 3 bases short, with 8 bases between. This CDR3 is built from 13 residues. The DNA of the CDR3 is TGTGCCAGCAGTTACACGGCAGGCTACGAGCAGTACTTC. This gives the protein CASSYTAGYEQYF.

This clonotype was seen a handful of times. The V call is TRBV4-1, the J call TRBJ2-3; 9 bases align to TRBD2. The CDR3 length is 19 residues. From germline, CDR1 is MGHRA and CDR2 YSYEKL. V shed 6 bases, J shed 2 bases, and the junction held 18 bases outside the gene matches. In DNA, the CDR3 is TGCGCCAGCAGGCCAAGGGTCCTGAAGCGGGAGGCCCCCACAGATACGCAGTATTTT. Translated, it gives CASRPRVLKREAPTDTQYF.

The chain carries TRBV7-8 and TRBJ1-2; D ambiguous. This CDR3 region has 12 residues. Germline-derived CDR1 and CDR2 are SGHVS and FQNEAQ. Trimming removed 5 bases from V and 7 bases from J, with 11 bases in between. CDR3 in DNA: TGTGCCAGCAGCCCAGTGGAGGGTGGCTACACCTTC. Translation gives CASSPVEGGYTF.

This chain connects TRBV4-2 to TRBJ1-3; D is uncertain. The CDR3 loop spans 18 amino acids. The V gene lost 4 bases and the J gene lost 0 bases, with 19 bases spanning the gap. The germline V gene has CDR1 LGHNA and CDR2 YNFKEQ. The CDR3, as DNA: TGTGCCAGCAGCCTCGTCTGGGTCGGCCGATACTCTGGAAACACCATATATTTT. It yields the protein CASSLVWVGRYSGNTIYF.

This clonotype was observed a handful of times. V gene TRBV3-1 combines with J gene TRBJ1-3; D unresolved. Germline lookup yields CDR1 LGHDT and CDR2 YNNKEL (reference sequence). The V end lost 3 bases, the J end lost 0 bases, and 15 bases lay between the germline ends. The CDR3 runs 17 residues. For the CDR3, the DNA is TGTGCCAGCAGCCAGCTACTCGGGCCCAACTCTGGAAACACCATATATTTT. The encoded protein is CASSQLLGPNSGNTIYF.

V and J are TRBV5-1 and TRBJ2-1; TRBD1 aligns across 7 bases. J gave up 6 bases and V 3 bases, and 6 bases lay outside the gene matches. The V gene's germline CDR1 is SGHRS and CDR2 YFSETQ. This CDR3 is built from 14 residues. The CDR3 protein is CASSSGQKSNEQFF. Here the CDR3 DNA reads TGCGCCAGCAGCTCGGGACAGAAATCCAATGAGCAGTTCTTC. Full variable domain (outside the CDR3, taken from reference TRBV5-1 and TRBJ2-1): KAGVTQTPRYLIKTRGQQVTLSCSPISGHRSVSWYQQTPGQGLQFLFEYFSETQRNKGNFPGRFSGRQFSNSRSEMNVSTLELGDSALYLCASSSGQKSNEQFFGPGTRLTVL.

The chain couples TRBV2 to TRBJ2-2; either TRBD1 or TRBD2 may supply D (5 bases each). Trimming pared 7 bases from V and 6 bases from J, leaving 12 bases between. In germline, CDR1 is SNHLY, CDR2 FYNNEI. The CDR3 runs 13 residues. For the CDR3, the DNA is TGTGCCAGCATGCCGGGGCGCGCCGGGGAGCTGTTTTTT. This gives the protein CASMPGRAGELFF.

This clonotype was seen only a few times. This rearrangement joins TRBV6-1 to TRBJ2-7, with 13 bases identical to TRBD2. The ends lost 10 bases at V and 6 bases at J; junction bases unmatched: 12. Germline V gene lookup returns CDR1 MNHNS and CDR2 SASEGT. There are 15 residues in the CDR3. CDR3 residues: CATQLAGGLWAEQYF. In DNA, the CDR3 is TGTGCCACTCAACTAGCGGGAGGGCTCTGGGCCGAGCAGTACTTC.

This clonotype was seen more than once but under ten times. This chain connects TRBV3-1 to TRBJ2-5, with D perhaps matching TRBD2 (6 bases). The CDR3 runs 18 residues. Germline V CDR1 and CDR2: LGHDT, YNNKEL (reference sequence). V gave up 2 bases and J gave up 5 bases, with 24 bases separating them. The CDR3 region is CASSQIPLVGGFRETQYF. The CDR3 region has the DNA TGTGCCAGCAGCCAAATCCCCTTAGTCGGGGGATTCAGGGAGACCCAGTACTTC.

This CDR3 reads CASSSGRSEKLFF. The CDR3 DNA sequence: TGTGCCAGCAGTTCCGGACGGAGTGAAAAACTGTTTTTT. J is TRBJ1-4 and V is TRBV7-9, with D unresolved. V shed 6 bases and J shed 7 bases, with 12 bases lying between them. This CDR3 has 13 residues. Germline V gives CDR1 SEHNR, CDR2 FQNEAQ (reference sequence).

This clonotype has more than one count but fewer than ten. V is TRBV21-1 and J is TRBJ2-7; TRBD2 is the table's D call, not checked against the DNA. TRBV21-1 is shown as a pseudogene. This CDR3 has 16 amino acids. The CDR3 spells CASSPTLRDSSYEQYF. The CDR3 nucleotides are TGTGCCAGCAGCCCTACCCTCCGGGACTCCTCCTACGAGCAGTACTTC.

The V call is TRBV27, the J call TRBJ2-3; 9 bases agree with TRBD2. The germline gives CDR1 MNHEY, CDR2 SMNVEV (reference sequence). The CDR3 consists of 15 residues. V shed 10 bases and J 1 base; nucleotides not matched to a gene: 9. CDR3 nucleotide sequence: TGTGCCATCTCCAAATGGACTAGCGGCACAGATACGCAGTATTTT. Translation gives CAISKWTSGTDTQYF.

The chain links TRBV7-9 to TRBJ2-1; tentatively, D is TRBD1 (8 bases). The germline gives CDR1 SEHNR, CDR2 FQNEAQ (reference sequence). The CDR3 runs to 16 residues. V gave up 5 bases and J gave up 5 bases, with 19 bases separating them. In nucleotides, the CDR3 is TGTGCCAGCAGCCACAGGGGGGGGTTGGCTAACAATGAGCAGTTCTTC. Protein: CASSHRGGLANNEQFF.

The CDR3 sequence: CASSVGSSGSHEQFF. For the CDR3, the DNA is TGTGCCAGCAGCGTAGGGTCTAGCGGGAGTCATGAGCAGTTCTTC. The rearrangement joins TRBV9 to TRBJ2-1; 10 bases fit TRBD2. Germline V lookup: CDR1 SGDLS, CDR2 YYNGEE. Trimming removed 0 bases from V and 8 bases from J; junction bases left unmatched: 5. This CDR3 comprises 15 residues.

This clonotype was recorded a few times. The J gene is TRBJ2-7, the V gene TRBV7-8; 11 bases align to TRBD2. The V gene's germline CDR1 is SGHVS and CDR2 FQNEAQ. Trimming removed 2 bases from V and 4 bases from J; junction bases left unmatched: 7. The CDR3 totals 16 residues. The CDR3 sequence is CASSLSTSGSRYEQYF. The CDR3 nucleotides read TGTGCCAGCAGCTTATCAACTAGCGGGAGTCGGTACGAGCAGTACTTC.

The chain recombines TRBV29-1 with TRBJ2-1; the D is unclear. Germline values: CDR1 SQVTM, CDR2 ANQGSEA. The CDR3 is 14 residues long. V shed 2 bases and J shed 9 bases, with 17 bases lying between them. CDR3 nucleotides: TGCAGCGTTGAAATTCAGCTTAGGTCCCCTGAGCAGTTCTTC. Its protein is CSVEIQLRSPEQFF.

This sequence joins TRBV6-1 and TRBJ2-7; 10 bases are a match to TRBD1. The CDR3 loop spans 14 amino acids. From germline, CDR1 is MNHNS and CDR2 SASEGT. The junction had 10 bases not matched to a gene; V was cut back by 10 bases and J by 4 bases. CDR3 loop: CATRKGQGLYEQYF. In DNA, the CDR3 is TGTGCCACCAGAAAGGGACAGGGGTTATACGAGCAGTACTTC.

The rearrangement uses TRBV12-3 or TRBV12-4 and TRBJ2-3; a possible D gene is TRBD2 (5 bases). The CDR3 contains 13 residues. With 1 base removed from V and 7 bases from J, the gap between germline ends came to 9 bases. The CDR3, as DNA: TGTGCCAGCAGTTTAGGTCCGGGAAATACGCAGTATTTT. This codes for CASSLGPGNTQYF.

The chain is built from TRBV7-6 and TRBJ2-7; 9 bases agree with TRBD1. The V gene end was trimmed by 5 bases and the J gene end by 9 bases; junction bases not matched to a gene: 14. Germline V CDR1 and CDR2: SGHVS, FNYEAQ. The CDR3 spans 15 residues. The DNA for the CDR3 is TGTGCCAGCAGCCCGGGGACAGGGCTTTTGGGGGTGCAGTACTTC. This encodes CASSPGTGLLGVQYF. The whole variable domain, filled in from reference TRBV7-6 and TRBJ2-7, reads GAGVSQSPRYKVTKRGQDVALRCDPISGHVSLYWYRQALGQGPEFLTYFNYEAQQDKSGLPNDRFSAERPEGSISTLTIQRTEQRDSAMYRCASSPGTGLLGVQYFGPGTRLTVT.

This clonotype was seen a handful of times. The V gene is TRBV9, the J gene TRBJ2-7; either TRBD1 or TRBD2 may fit D (5 bases each). The V end was cut by 4 bases, the J end by 2 bases, with 16 bases between. The V gene's germline CDR1 is SGDLS and CDR2 YYNGEE. The CDR3 runs to 15 residues. CDR3 protein: CASSPTPGQAYEQYF. CDR3 sequence (DNA): TGTGCCAGCAGCCCTACTCCGGGGCAGGCCTACGAGCAGTACTTC.

DNA of the CDR3: TGTGCCAGCAGTTACGAGGGGACTAGCGGTCCTGGTATCTACGAGCAGTACTTC. It specifies CASSYEGTSGPGIYEQYF. The chain employs TRBV6-2 or TRBV6-3 and TRBJ2-7, with TRBD2 identical over 11 bases. The length of the CDR3 is 18 residues. Germline V gene lookup returns CDR1 MNHEY and CDR2 SVGEGT. Trimming removed 2 bases from V and 3 bases from J; junction bases left unmatched: 12.

CDR3 coding DNA: TGTGCCAGCACCCTACAGGGGCAGACCCCGGGAGACAATGAGCAGTTCTTC. This gives the protein CASTLQGQTPGDNEQFF. The gene calls are TRBV27 and TRBJ2-1, with a possible D match to TRBD1 (7 bases). The CDR3 covers 17 residues. Germline V lookup: CDR1 MNHEY, CDR2 SMNVEV (reference sequence). Deletions cut 7 bases from V and 5 bases from J, with 24 bases between.

This sequence joins TRBV28 and TRBJ2-3, with 9 bases aligning to TRBD1. Trimming cost V 6 bases and J 0 bases; bases outside gene matches: 4. The germline V gene encodes CDR1 MDHEN and CDR2 SYDVKM. The CDR3 sequence is 15 residues long. The CDR3 here is CASRGQGESTDTQYF. The CDR3 coding sequence is TGTGCCAGCAGGGGACAGGGAGAGAGCACAGATACGCAGTATTTT.

The chain has TRBV4-1 and TRBJ2-5; 7 bases agree with TRBD2. V gave up 4 bases and J gave up 5 bases; unmatched junction bases: 10. Per the germline V gene, CDR1 is MGHRA and CDR2 is YSYEKL. The length of the CDR3 is 15 residues. CDR3 sequence (DNA): TGCGCCAGCAGCCCGTCCGGGAGGAGCTTGGAGACCCAGTACTTC. Its protein product is CASSPSGRSLETQYF.

This clonotype has more than one count but fewer than ten. This rearrangement joins TRBV29-1 to TRBJ2-1, with TRBD2 matching 8 bases. Germline V gives CDR1 SQVTM, CDR2 ANQGSEA. CDR3 length: 18 residues. V shed 7 bases and J 2 bases; nucleotides not matched to a gene: 19. DNA for the CDR3: TGCAGCGGTGGCCTGCTCCCAGGCGGGAGGTCCCCCTACAATGAGCAGTTCTTC. This encodes CSGGLLPGGRSPYNEQFF.

This clonotype turned up a few times. The rearrangement uses TRBV20-1 and TRBJ1-5, with 9 bases fitting TRBD1. Germline CDR1 DFQATT, CDR2 SNEGSKA (reference sequence). The CDR3 has 15 amino acids. V lost 3 bases and J lost 7; bases outside the gene matches: 10. Here the CDR3 DNA reads TGCAGTGCTAGGGCCGGGACAGGGATTGGACAGCCCCAGCATTTT. It specifies CSARAGTGIGQPQHF.

The gene calls are TRBV18 and TRBJ1-1; D is unclear. CDR1 is KGHSH and CDR2 is LQKENI in the germline V gene. The CDR3 contains 15 residues. Trimming left V 3 bases short and J 0 bases short, with 11 bases between. CDR3 residues: CASSPPGRMNTEAFF. CDR3 coding DNA: TGTGCCAGCTCACCCCCCGGTCGCATGAACACTGAAGCTTTCTTT.

This clonotype was detected only a few times. This sequence joins TRBV11-2 and TRBJ2-5, with a tentative D call TRBD2 (6 bases). The CDR3 is 14 amino acids. Trimming cost V 4 bases and J 2 bases, with 11 bases left between them. In germline, CDR1 is SGHAT, CDR2 FQNNGV. CDR3 sequence (DNA): TGTGCCAGCAGCTGGACGGGACTTCAAGAGACCCAGTACTTC. As protein: CASSWTGLQETQYF. Filled out from reference TRBV11-2 and TRBJ2-5, the complete variable domain reads EAGVAQSPRYKIIEKRQSVAFWCNPISGHATLYWYQQILGQGPKLLIQFQNNGVVDDSQLPKDRFSAERLKGVDSTLKIQPAKLEDSAVYLCASSWTGLQETQYFGPGTRLLVL.

The chain uses TRBV25-1 and TRBJ2-5; 7 bases are shared with TRBD1. The germline CDR1 and CDR2 sequences are MGHDK and SYGVNS. V lost 6 bases to trimming and J lost 4 bases; unmatched junction nucleotides: 8. CDR3 length: 14 amino acids. The CDR3: CASRGDRVGETQYF. As DNA, the CDR3 is TGTGCCAGCAGAGGCGACAGGGTTGGAGAGACCCAGTACTTC.